This record concerns one T cell receptor (beta chain) sequence. Its antigen has not been determined. The missing CDR3 end, 3 residues past where the read stops, is filled in from the germline J gene. Sequences SNHLY (CDR1) and FYNNEI (CDR2) are obtained from the germline V gene. The CDR3 contains 13 residues, cysteine and phenylalanine counted. Part of the CDR3 DNA is given, 30 bases translated from base 1. Most CVID patients and most healthy controls were of Caucasian heritage. From each donor, roughly 4.5 to 8 ml of heparinized peripheral whole blood was collected. Genomic DNA from adults with common variable immune deficiency (CVID) and from healthy adult controls was used to sequence TCRbeta CDR3 repertoires. The control group comprised some 22 healthy adult volunteers, about 12 female and around ten male, aged roughly 23 to 66 years with a mean age of roughly 34. Diluted blood was density-centrifuged over Hypaque 1077 or Ficoll-Paque to isolate peripheral blood mononuclear cells. Genomic DNA was extracted from unsorted mononuclear cells by Qiagen column purification or by a centrifugation-based method.

This sample is part of a study of T cell clonality in common variable immunodeficiency (dated by TCRdb to 2014 to 2015). Overall study results and their limits: Increased TCRbeta clonality was found in CVID subjects compared with healthy controls (t-test p = 0.018), with the increase being most characteristic of about a third of subjects. CVID TCRbeta sequences were reported to have fewer deletions and N-nucleotide insertions and to lack highly modified clones with 13 or more V deletions. Even though DNA input was equal, the average per sample came to 80,000 to 100,000 unique sequences for controls compared with approximately 30,000 for CVID samples. It was noted by the authors that sequencing of the repertoires of T cell subpopulations would be needed to clarify the cause of the increased clonality in CVID. CVID subjects shared fewer TCRbeta clones with each other than healthy controls did (p < 0.0001). Correlations of repertoire features with clinical complications were constrained by heterogeneity among patients within the CVID cohort.

For sequencing, equivalent amounts of genomic DNA were input from CVID and control samples. For every sample, a 60 bp segment covering the rearranged TCRbeta CDR3 region was amplified and then sequenced. The immunoSEQ assay, a bias-corrected multiplex PCR with high-throughput sequencing, was employed for TCRbeta amplification. The original pipeline was this. Every unique nucleotide sequence counted as a clone and was annotated with V, D and J genes, copy number and frequency. Sequences were labeled productive if in frame, and non-productive if out of frame or containing stop codons. Clonality was calculated from Shannon's entropy as previously described. The predicted amino acid sequences of productive clones were used to derive mean CDR3 Kyte-Doolittle hydropathy. Scaled V gene usage was hierarchically clustered using Manhattan distance and complete linkage with the R hclust function. Clone sharing by CDR3 amino acid sequence was assessed by resampling 12 repertoires per group over 100 rounds. The repertoires were searched for about 68 published EBV-specific TCRbeta sequences and a few hundred published CMV-specific TCRbeta sequences. After a couple of CVID samples that produced fewer than 10,000 sequences were dropped from the analysis, 42 CVID repertoires remained. In its TCRdb copy, this immuneACCESS table keeps in-frame sequences only and misses some clones. Where compared with another copy, unresolved V genes explain less than half of these, and the others have no known cause. V and J calls and clone size come straight from that table; D and trimming were deduced from the DNA. This sample contains under 45,000 clones, none of which is a singleton. The top ten clonotypes cover about 1.3% of the sample.

The chain employs TRBV2 and TRBJ2-3; tentative D gene TRBD2, with 5 bases matching. Material: peripheral blood mononuclear cells. The clonotype originates from a person between 18 and 69 years old in good health. The CDR3 bases that were read are TGTGCCAGCAGTGGCGGGTCGAGGGAGACG. This yields the protein CASSGGSRET. The entire CDR3 reads CASSGGSRETQYF.